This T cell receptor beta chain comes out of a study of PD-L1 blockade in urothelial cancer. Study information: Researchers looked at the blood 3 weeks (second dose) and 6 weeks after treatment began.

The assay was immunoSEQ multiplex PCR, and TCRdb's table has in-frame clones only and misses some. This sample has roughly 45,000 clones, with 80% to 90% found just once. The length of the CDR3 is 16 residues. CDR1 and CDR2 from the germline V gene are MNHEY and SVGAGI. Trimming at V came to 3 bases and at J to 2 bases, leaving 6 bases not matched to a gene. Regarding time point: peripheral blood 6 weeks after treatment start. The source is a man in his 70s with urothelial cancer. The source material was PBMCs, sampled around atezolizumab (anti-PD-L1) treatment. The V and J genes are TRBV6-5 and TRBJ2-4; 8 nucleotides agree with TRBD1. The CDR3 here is CASSYTGTGTKNIQYF. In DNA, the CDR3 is TGTGCCAGCAGTTATACCGGGACAGGAACCAAAAACATTCAGTACTTC.